This T cell receptor beta chain derives from a study of blood T cell repertoires in COVID-19. Study as a whole: The United States, Italy and Spain were the sources of the acute and convalescent COVID-19 samples.

In the original processing: Amplifying reference gene primers gave estimates of nucleated cell counts. Generated by immunoSEQ multiplex PCR, the TCRdb table keeps only in-frame clones and is missing some. V, J and clone size are taken as reported in that table, and D and trimming were inferred from the DNA itself. The sample records about 98,000 clones, approximately 86% being singletons. Trimming left V 0 bases short and J 2 bases short, with 11 bases between. The V gene's germline CDR1 is SGHDT and CDR2 YYEEEE. The CDR3 consists of 15 residues. The sample taken for sequencing was peripheral blood. V usage is TRBV5-6 and J usage is TRBJ1-2; D might be TRBD1 (6 bases). The receptor's source is an older man with active or convalescent COVID-19. CDR3 sequence reads: CASSLDAGVNYGYTF. CDR3 DNA: TGTGCCAGCAGCTTGGACGCAGGGGTAAACTATGGCTACACCTTC.